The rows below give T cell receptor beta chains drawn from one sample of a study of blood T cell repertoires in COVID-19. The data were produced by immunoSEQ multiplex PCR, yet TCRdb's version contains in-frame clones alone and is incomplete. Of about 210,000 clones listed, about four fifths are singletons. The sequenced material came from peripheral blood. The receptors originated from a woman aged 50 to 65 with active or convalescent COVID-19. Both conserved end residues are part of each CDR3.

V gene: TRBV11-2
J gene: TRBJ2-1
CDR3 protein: CASKLAGQDEQFF

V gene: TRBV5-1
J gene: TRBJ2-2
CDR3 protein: CASSPTDNTGELFF

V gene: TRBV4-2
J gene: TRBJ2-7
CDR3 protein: CASSQDGAGEQYF

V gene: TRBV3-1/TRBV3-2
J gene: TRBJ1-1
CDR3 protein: CASSLQGADTEAFF

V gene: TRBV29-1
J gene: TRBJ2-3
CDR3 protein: CSLRGGTTTDTQYF

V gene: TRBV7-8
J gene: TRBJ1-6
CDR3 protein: CASSLGMGPPSPLHF

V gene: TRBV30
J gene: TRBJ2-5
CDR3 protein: CACSLAVYQETQYF

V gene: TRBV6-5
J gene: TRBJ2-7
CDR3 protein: CASSPDRASSYEQYF

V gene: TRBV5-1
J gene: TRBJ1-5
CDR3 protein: CASSLARGVDQPQHF

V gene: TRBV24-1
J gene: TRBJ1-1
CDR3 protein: CATSDSPQGEAFF

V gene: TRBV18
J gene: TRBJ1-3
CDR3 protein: CASSGEGNTIYF

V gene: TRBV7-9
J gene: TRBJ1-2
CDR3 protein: CASSLGQGDYGYTF

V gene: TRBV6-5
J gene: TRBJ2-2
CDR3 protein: CATSVGDYTGELFF

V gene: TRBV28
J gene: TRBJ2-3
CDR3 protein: CASSLYQPDTQYF

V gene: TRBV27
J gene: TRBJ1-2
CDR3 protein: CASSLGQGVYYGYTF

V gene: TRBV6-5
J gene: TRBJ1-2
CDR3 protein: CASSLLGGRYGYTF

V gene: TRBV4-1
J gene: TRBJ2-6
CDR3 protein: CASSQVLAGAGGANVLTF

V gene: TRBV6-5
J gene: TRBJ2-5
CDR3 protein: CASSQGLETQYF

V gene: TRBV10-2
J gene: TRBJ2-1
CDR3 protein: CATKTSSYNEQFF

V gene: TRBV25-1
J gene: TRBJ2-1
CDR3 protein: CASSDPGTGNEQFF

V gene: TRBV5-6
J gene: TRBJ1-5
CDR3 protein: CASSSRGGGGNQPQHF

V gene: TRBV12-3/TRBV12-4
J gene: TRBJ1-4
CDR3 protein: CASATGDNEKLFF